This T cell receptor beta chain stems from a study of T cells after somatic rescue of genetic block. Sequencing was performed with immunoSEQ multiplex PCR; in TCRdb, only in-frame clones are kept and a portion is missing. Altogether about 52,000 clones are present, approximately 96% being singletons, with the ten largest covering around 0.078%. The sequencing sample was made of peripheral blood mononuclear cells (PBMCs). This clonotype was sampled from a child less than two years old.

DNA of the CDR3: TGTGCCCACCGACGGGCCGCAGGAAACACCATATATTTT. Amino acids: CAHRRAAGNTIYF. J is TRBJ1-3 and V is TRBV30, with unresolved D. This CDR3 is built from 13 residues. The V and J ends lost 8 bases and 4 bases respectively, with 15 bases between them. Germline loops: CDR1 GTSNPN, CDR2 SVGIG (reference sequence).